This TCR beta chain originates from a study of shared clonotypes between healthy human individuals. Overall study results and limits: Clonotype sharing among donors, it was expected, would be affected by sequencing depth.

The count of this clone is one. Its antigen is unknown. The CDR3 runs to 18 residues. Germline V lookup: CDR1 MNHEY, CDR2 SMNVEV (reference sequence). The J segment lost 1 base and the V segment lost 7 bases, leaving 15 bases of the junction unmatched. Per the authors' pipeline: ImmunoSEQ only sent back junction sequences with no quality scores, so filtering was done differently. The repertoire was sequenced with immunoSEQ multiplex PCR; TCRdb's copy has only in-frame clones and lacks some. Clone size and the V and J calls come from that table; the DNA yielded D and trimming. Of fewer than 550,000 clones in the sample, roughly 79% are singletons; the top ten hold around 12%.

The chain joins TRBV27 to TRBJ2-5; 10 bases line up with TRBD2. Material: PBMCs. This receptor was identified in a woman in her thirties or forties in good health. Some clones in this sample may be carry-over from other donors' samples. For the CDR3, the DNA is TGTGCCAGCACTCCACTAGCGGGATTGGGTTCCATCCAAGAGACCCAGTACTTC. It specifies CASTPLAGLGSIQETQYF.